The clone carrying this T cell receptor (beta chain) appeared a few times. No antigen is known for it. The record originates from a study of early T cells in non-severe SARS-CoV-2 infection. Study in general: Sequencing targeted bulk RNA from unsorted whole blood, leaving chains unpaired. Broader study findings: Matching with VDJdb favored anti-spike CD8 responses (missing private and CD4 specificities).

CDR3 length equals 15 residues. Germline V gene lookup returns CDR1 DFQATT and CDR2 SNEGSKA (reference sequence). Trimming took off 2 bases at V and 0 bases at J, with 10 bases between the two ends. In the library, individual cDNA molecules carried attached unique molecular identifiers. TCRdb re-derived calls from the 5' RACE reads in MiXCR, one entry per CDR3 protein. This table has more than 35,000 distinct CDR3 sequences, under 8% appearing once. The sequence came from an adult who was a healthcare worker with PCR-confirmed SARS-CoV-2 infection or an uninfected control (not recorded which). The source material was whole blood. V is TRBV20-1 and J is TRBJ2-2; D ambiguous. The chain's CDR3 is CSARSRIPNTGELFF. The CDR3 coding sequence is TGCAGTGCTAGATCACGGATCCCGAACACCGGGGAGCTGTTTTTT.